One sample yielded the 14 T cell receptor beta chains listed below, sequenced in a study of T cell repertoires in cytomegalovirus infection. TCRdb redid the calling of the reads with MiXCR, one entry per CDR3 protein. The table shows 140,000 to 150,000 distinct CDR3 sequences, with about 31% occurring only once. Antigens for these TCRs are unknown. The input for sequencing was CD8+ T cells from cultured PBMCs, taken from culture after CMV antigen stimulation. All receptors derive from a human donor in good health (CMV status not recorded). Some clones in this sample may be carry-over from other donors' samples.

The chain recombines TRBV6-2 or TRBV6-3 with TRBJ2-7, with D tentatively TRBD2 (6 bases). This CDR3 has 16 residues. The V and J ends lost 0 bases and 3 bases respectively, with 15 bases between them. CDR1 and CDR2 from the germline V gene are MNHEY and SVGEGT. CDR3 loop: CASSYSPDGGDYEQYF. CDR3 DNA: TGTGCCAGCAGTTACTCGCCGGACGGGGGTGACTACGAGCAGTACTTC.

The chain couples TRBV6-5 to TRBJ2-5; TRBD2 is a possible D gene (5 bases). The germline CDR1 and CDR2 sequences are MNHEY and SVGAGI. The V end was cut by 3 bases, the J end by 3 bases, with 8 bases between. There are 13 residues in the CDR3. The CDR3 DNA is TGTGCCAGCAGTTATCCGGAGGAAGAGACCCAGTACTTC. Translation: CASSYPEEETQYF.

In its sample, this clonotype was seen a few times. This chain uses TRBV10-3 with TRBJ1-1, with 7 bases aligning to TRBD1. The germline V gene encodes CDR1 ENHRY and CDR2 SYGVKD. The V gene end was trimmed by 6 bases and the J gene end by 3 bases; junction bases not matched to a gene: 10. The CDR3 has 15 amino acids. Written as DNA, the CDR3 is TGTGCCATCAGCGAGCTACAGGGGTTCGACACTGAAGCTTTCTTT. It encodes CAISELQGFDTEAFF.

The rearrangement links TRBV2 to TRBJ1-1, with D hard to call. The V end was cut by 5 bases, the J end by 2 bases, with 9 bases between. The CDR3 loop spans 13 amino acids. The V gene's germline CDR1 is SNHLY and CDR2 FYNNEI. Here the CDR3 DNA reads TGTGCCAGCAGTCTCGGATTCAACACTGAAGCTTTCTTT. This encodes CASSLGFNTEAFF.

This clonotype occurred a few times. The genes are TRBV7-9 and TRBJ2-7, with a weak D call TRBD1 (5 bases). Per germline, CDR1 SEHNR and CDR2 FQNEAQ (reference sequence). Trimming pared 1 base from V and 0 bases from J, leaving 13 bases between. The CDR3 runs to 16 residues. The DNA for the CDR3 is TGTGCCAGCAGCTTAGGGGCAGGGATGAGCTCCTACGAGCAGTACTTC. It encodes CASSLGAGMSSYEQYF.

The V and J genes are TRBV19 and TRBJ2-7; 9 bases fit TRBD1. Germline CDR1 LNHDA, CDR2 SQIVND (reference sequence). Losses at the gene ends were 5 bases for V and 5 bases for J; bases not matched to a gene: 4. The CDR3 runs to 13 residues. The CDR3 nucleotides read TGTGCCAGTAGTTGGGGGACAGGGAACGAGCAGTACTTC. Its translation is CASSWGTGNEQYF.

The J gene is TRBJ2-3, the V gene TRBV11-1; D is uncertain. The V end lost 3 bases, the J end lost 0 bases, and 7 bases lay between the germline ends. The CDR3 extends over 14 amino acids. Germline V lookup: CDR1 SGHAT, CDR2 FQDESV (reference sequence). The CDR3 loop reads CASSLKPSTDTQYF. The CDR3 nucleotides are TGTGCCAGCAGCTTGAAACCGAGCACAGATACGCAGTATTTT. Based on the CDR3 plus reference TRBV11-1 and TRBJ2-3, the full variable domain is EAEVAQSPRYKITEKSQAVAFWCDPISGHATLYWYRQILGQGPELLVQFQDESVVDDSQLPKDRFSAERLKGVDSTLKIQPAELGDSAMYLCASSLKPSTDTQYFGPGTRLTVL.

This clonotype was observed a handful of times. The rearrangement uses TRBV28 and TRBJ2-1; possibly TRBD1 for D (6 bases). Germline V CDR1 and CDR2: MDHEN, SYDVKM. CDR3 size: 15 residues. V dropped 6 bases and J dropped 3 bases, with 15 bases sitting between them. The CDR3 bases are TGTGCCAGCAGCAAGGGGGTGTCGAACTACAATGAGCAGTTCTTC. Amino acids: CASSKGVSNYNEQFF.

This clonotype was detected many times. The chain carries TRBV19 and TRBJ1-6, with no clear D. V was pared by 3 bases and J by 7 bases, with 4 bases between. Germline CDR1 reads LNHDA; CDR2 reads SQIVND (reference sequence). This CDR3 comprises 12 residues. CDR3 in DNA: TGTGCCAGTAGTATCGGAAATTCACCCCTCCACTTT. Protein sequence: CASSIGNSPLHF.

This chain joins TRBV2 and TRBJ2-3; 10 nucleotides line up with TRBD1. The V gene's germline CDR1 is SNHLY and CDR2 FYNNEI. The V gene end was trimmed by 1 base and the J gene end by 6 bases; junction bases not matched to a gene: 4. This CDR3 comprises 15 residues. The CDR3 loop is CASSEGGTGVDTQYF. The CDR3 coding sequence is TGTGCCAGCAGTGAAGGAGGGACAGGGGTGGATACGCAGTATTTT.

This clonotype was detected many times. This sequence joins TRBV28 and TRBJ1-1; unclear D gene. V was shortened by 6 bases and J by 0 bases, with 11 bases between the two germline ends. CDR1 is MDHEN and CDR2 is SYDVKM in the germline V gene. The CDR3 consists of 14 residues. Written as DNA, the CDR3 is TGTGCCAGCAGGGAAACAGCCCTGAACACTGAAGCTTTCTTT. It yields the protein CASRETALNTEAFF.

This clonotype is labeled medium-sized. The chain joins TRBV7-8 to TRBJ1-3; D may be TRBD1 (5 bases). This CDR3 is 15 amino acids long. CDR1 is SGHVS and CDR2 is FQNEAQ in the germline V gene. The V gene lost 1 base and the J gene lost 3 bases, with 10 bases spanning the gap. The chain's CDR3 is CASSLGGGHGNTIYF. CDR3 nucleotides: TGTGCCAGCAGCTTAGGAGGAGGACATGGAAACACCATATATTTT.

This clonotype has just a few counts. The chain joins TRBV6-2 or TRBV6-3 to TRBJ2-2, with D hard to call. Trimming stripped 8 bases from V and 8 bases from J, with 6 bases between. The CDR3 runs 10 residues. Germline loops: CDR1 MNHEY, CDR2 SVGEGT. The CDR3 reads CASGEGELFF. DNA for the CDR3: TGTGCCAGCGGCGAGGGGGAGCTGTTTTTT.

The chain recombines TRBV25-1 with TRBJ2-3; D gene uncertain. Per germline, CDR1 MGHDK and CDR2 SYGVNS. The V and J ends lost 0 bases and 3 bases respectively, with 13 bases between them. The length of the CDR3 is 16 residues. CDR3 region: CASSEYRASRTDTQYF. Here the CDR3 DNA reads TGTGCCAGCAGTGAATATAGGGCTTCGAGGACAGATACGCAGTATTTT.